This T cell receptor (beta chain) came from a study of T cells after yellow fever vaccination. This clonotype has only a few counts. The antigen is undetermined. The study's findings and limits: Abundant contaminating clonotypes from the bulk population could appear in FACS-sorted repertoires. The secondary response was weaker, and its peak arrived faster, on day 5 versus 15.

In TCRdb, the 5' RACE reads were re-called with MiXCR into one record per CDR3 protein. The profile shows under 150,000 distinct CDR3 sequences, around 7.7% of them singletons. This TCR came from a man aged 25-40 years who received the YFV17D yellow fever vaccine. The sequences come from CD4+ T cells sorted from PBMCs, collected 5 days after the yellow fever booster vaccination.

CDR3 DNA sequence: TGTGCCAGCACCATGGGACGACTTCCGCATCTCGAGCAGTACTTC. Protein sequence: CASTMGRLPHLEQYF. J is TRBJ2-7 and V is TRBV28; possibly TRBD1 or TRBD2 for D (5 bases each). V was shortened by 7 bases and J by 6 bases, with 22 bases between the two germline ends. Germline-derived CDR1 and CDR2 are MDHEN and SYDVKM. The CDR3 runs to 15 residues.